What follows is one T cell receptor beta chain and its context. Amplification used 60 Vbeta primers and 13 Jbeta primers. The method was immunoSEQ multiplex PCR; TCRdb's version includes in-frame clones alone and lacks a portion of them. The sample includes 95,000 to 150,000 clones. This sample was included in a study of cytomegalovirus exposure and HLA in healthy donors. The CDR3 spans 15 residues. V trimming: 6 bases; J trimming: 0 bases; junction bases outside the gene matches: 8. Germline V gene data show CDR1 as SGHRS and CDR2 as YFSETQ. The chain links TRBV5-1 to TRBJ2-7; 8 bases are shared with TRBD1. This clonotype originated in a man aged 18 to 35 in good health and CMV-seronegative. Specimen: PBMCs. CDR3 region: CASTDPGQASYEQYF. The CDR3 DNA is TGCGCCAGCACGGACCCGGGACAGGCCTCCTACGAGCAGTACTTC.